This passage covers 14 T cell receptor beta chains from one sample sequenced in a study of CD8+ T cells in alopecia areata. Extraction and reverse transcription of RNA yielded cDNA as the sequencing template. Sequencing used immunoSEQ multiplex PCR; TCRdb keeps in-frame clones, though not all of them. The sample has a few hundred thousand clones, roughly 69% seen once. Sequencing used CD4+ T cells sorted from blood, obtained at week 0. Receptors originate from a human donor with alopecia areata.

The chain combines TRBV30 with TRBJ1-1; D gene unclear. Trimming removed 0 bases from V and 4 bases from J, with 6 bases in between. Germline V gene sequence: CDR1 GTSNPN, CDR2 SVGIG (reference sequence). This CDR3 contains 12 residues. The DNA of the CDR3 is TGTGCCTGGAGTGTCGGATTCACTGAAGCTTTCTTT. Translating gives CAWSVGFTEAFF.

The chain joins TRBV30 to TRBJ2-2; TRBD2 might be the D (5 bases). Looked up from germline, CDR1 is GTSNPN and CDR2 is SVGIG (reference sequence). The CDR3 is made up of 14 amino acids. V shed 2 bases and J shed 4 bases, with 11 bases lying between them. The CDR3, as DNA: TGTGCCTGGAGTATCATAGGAGGCACCGGGGAGCTGTTTTTT. Translating gives CAWSIIGGTGELFF.

The J gene is TRBJ2-1, the V gene TRBV14; 10 bases match TRBD1. The CDR3 contains 16 residues. CDR1 and CDR2 (germline): SGHDN, FVKESK. Trimming removed 1 base from V and 8 bases from J; junction bases left unmatched: 8. The CDR3 DNA sequence: TGTGCCAGCAGCCAAGCTCCGGGACAGGGGCGCCATGAGCAGTTCTTC. As protein: CASSQAPGQGRHEQFF.

The chain employs TRBV29-1 and TRBJ2-7; 8 positions match TRBD2. In germline, CDR1 is SQVTM, CDR2 ANQGSEA. There are 13 residues in the CDR3. The V segment lost 6 bases and the J segment 6 bases; nucleotides outside the gene matches: 10. The chain's CDR3 is CSVTPGGGGEQYF. CDR3 DNA sequence: TGCAGCGTGACCCCGGGGGGGGGAGGCGAGCAGTACTTC.

The chain carries TRBV10-3 and TRBJ2-1; 10 bases line up with TRBD2. The germline gives CDR1 ENHRY, CDR2 SYGVKD. The V gene end was trimmed by 6 bases and the J gene end by 9 bases; junction bases not matched to a gene: 2. CDR3 length: 12 amino acids. DNA of the CDR3: TGTGCCATCAGGGGACTAGCGAGTGAGCAGTTCTTC. The encoded protein is CAIRGLASEQFF.

The gene calls are TRBV2 and TRBJ1-2, with 9 bases matching TRBD1. J gave up 8 bases and V 8 bases, and 12 bases lay outside the gene matches. The CDR3 totals 14 residues. Germline V lookup: CDR1 SNHLY, CDR2 FYNNEI. The CDR3 DNA is TGTGCCAGCGTCGAACAGGGGGCTTTGAAGGGCTACACCTTC. It encodes CASVEQGALKGYTF.

J is TRBJ1-2 and V is TRBV29-1; a possible D gene is TRBD1 (6 bases). Trimming shortened V by 5 bases and J by 0 bases, and 10 bases separated the two germline ends. The CDR3 has 13 residues. CDR1 is SQVTM, CDR2 ANQGSEA, per germline. CDR3 protein: CSVRQESNYGYTF. CDR3 bases: TGCAGCGTTCGACAGGAATCTAACTATGGCTACACCTTC.

This clone was seen once. V usage is TRBV14 and J usage is TRBJ1-2; possible D gene TRBD1, 5 bases. CDR3 size: 13 residues. The germline CDR1 and CDR2 sequences are SGHDN and FVKESK. The V end lost 4 bases, the J end lost 2 bases, and 8 bases lay between the germline ends. For the CDR3, the DNA is TGTGCCAGCAGCCCGGGACCGAACTATGGCTACACCTTC. Amino acids: CASSPGPNYGYTF.

The chain combines TRBV13 with TRBJ2-7, with TRBD2 matching over 8 bases. The germline CDR1 and CDR2 sequences are PRHDT and FYEKMQ (reference sequence). J was trimmed by 2 bases and V by 8 bases; bases with no gene match: 14. This CDR3 has 16 residues. CDR3 protein: CASGQRGGGPPYEQYF. The CDR3, as DNA: TGTGCCAGCGGCCAACGGGGGGGAGGGCCCCCCTACGAGCAGTACTTC.

The chain couples TRBV6-1 to TRBJ2-7; D gene ambiguous. The germline V gene has CDR1 MNHNS and CDR2 SASEGT. The CDR3 extends over 11 amino acids. The germline V and J ends were trimmed by 4 bases and 6 bases, with 7 bases remaining between them. CDR3 sequence reads: CASSAIREQYF. CDR3 sequence (DNA): TGTGCCAGCAGTGCTATACGCGAGCAGTACTTC.

The genes are TRBV5-1 and TRBJ2-1, with TRBD1 matching 7 bases. CDR1 is SGHRS, CDR2 YFSETQ, per germline. There are 13 residues in the CDR3. V shed 4 bases, J shed 9 bases, and the junction held 7 bases outside the gene matches. CDR3 DNA sequence: TGCGCCAGCAGCAACACAGGGGCGGGTGAGCAGTTCTTC. It yields the protein CASSNTGAGEQFF.

The CDR3 DNA reads TGCGCCAGCAGCTTGGCCAACGCGGCCGGAGGGCAGCCCCAGCATTTT. Its translation is CASSLANAAGGQPQHF. The chain uses TRBV5-1 and TRBJ1-5, with unresolved D. The CDR3 runs to 16 residues. V lost 0 bases and J lost 7, with 17 bases in between. CDR1 is SGHRS and CDR2 is YFSETQ in the germline V gene.

This clone was recorded many times. The chain combines TRBV9 with TRBJ1-1; 7 bases agree with TRBD1. Germline V gene data show CDR1 as SGDLS and CDR2 as YYNGEE. The trim removed 0 bases at V and 3 bases at J, leaving 8 bases unmatched. The CDR3 consists of 16 residues. CDR3 loop: CASSVGQGAWDTEAFF. CDR3 coding DNA: TGTGCCAGCAGCGTAGGACAGGGAGCTTGGGACACTGAAGCTTTCTTT.

The chain couples TRBV15 to TRBJ1-1; possibly TRBD1 for D (5 bases). CDR1 and CDR2 from the germline V gene are LNHNV and YYDKDF (reference sequence). Trimming took off 5 bases at V and 3 bases at J, with 10 bases between the two ends. CDR3 size: 13 residues. CDR3 DNA: TGTGCCACCAGCTTAATGGGGGACACTGAAGCTTTCTTT. Its translation is CATSLMGDTEAFF.